What follows are 18 T cell receptor beta chains derived from one specimen sequenced in a study of T cells in Graves' hyperthyroidism and ophthalmopathy. RNA transcripts gave rise to amplified TCR beta CDR3 regions. The HTBI primer set served for first-round RT-PCR of the TCR CDR3. One entry per CDR3 protein, called by TCRdb with MiXCR from the multiplex PCR reads. In the table there are over 200,000 distinct CDR3 sequences, around 18% of which are singletons. Sample: blood. These receptors were taken from a man between 35 and 55 years old with Graves' hyperthyroidism.

This clonotype appeared many times. Germline and junction disagree at one end, which may indicate a read error. This chain links TRBV12-3 or TRBV12-4 with TRBJ2-3; 8 nucleotides line up with TRBD1. The CDR3 spans 13 residues. CDR3 sequence reads: CAGRTGLTDTQYF. The CDR3, as DNA: TGTGCCGGCAGGACAGGGCTCACAGATACGCAGTATTTT.

This clonotype was found many times. CDR3 DNA sequence: TGTGCCACCTCAGGGGGCCTAATCTCCTACGAGCAGTACTTC. Its protein is CATSGGLISYEQYF. The rearrangement joins TRBV28 to TRBJ2-7, with 8 bases lining up with TRBD1. Unmatched junction bases numbered 8, after V lost 10 bases and J lost 0 bases. The germline gives CDR1 MDHEN, CDR2 SYDVKM. The CDR3 consists of 14 residues.

This clonotype came up many times. The gene calls are TRBV19 and TRBJ1-5, with D uncertain. The ends were cut back, 5 bases at V and 4 bases at J, with 6 bases in the middle. CDR3 size: 12 residues. In germline, CDR1 is LNHDA, CDR2 SQIVND (reference sequence). The CDR3 reads CASSPENQPQHF. The DNA for the CDR3 is TGTGCCAGTAGTCCCGAAAATCAGCCCCAGCATTTT.

This clonotype was seen many times. The chain uses TRBV12-3 or TRBV12-4 and TRBJ2-2; D may be TRBD2 (6 bases). V was trimmed by 7 bases and J by 7 bases, leaving 16 bases between them. The CDR3 has 14 residues. For the CDR3, the DNA is TGTGCCAGCATTAGGGCTAGCGAAAACGGGGAGCTGTTTTTT. Encoded protein: CASIRASENGELFF.

This clonotype was picked up many times. The V gene is TRBV7-3, the J gene TRBJ2-3; maybe TRBD1 (6 bases). The CDR3 totals 13 residues. Germline-derived CDR1 and CDR2 are SGHTA and FQGTGA. V lost 7 bases and J 6 bases, leaving 14 bases between the germline ends. The CDR3 spells CASTTGPWDTQYF. The CDR3 DNA reads TGTGCCAGCACGACAGGTCCGTGGGATACGCAGTATTTT. The full variable domain, completed using reference TRBV7-3 and TRBJ2-3, is GAGVSQTPSNKVTEKGKYVELRCDPISGHTALYWYRQSLGQGPEFLIYFQGTGAADDSGLPNDRFFAVRPEGSVSTLKIQRTERGDSAVYLCASTTGPWDTQYFGPGTRLTVL.

This clonotype was seen many times. This chain links TRBV11-2 with TRBJ2-3; D not certain. The CDR3 length is 13 residues. Germline loops: CDR1 SGHAT, CDR2 FQNNGV. Trimming pared 3 bases from V and 3 bases from J, leaving 7 bases between. Here the CDR3 reads CASSFVGTDTQYF. The DNA of the CDR3 is TGTGCCAGCAGCTTTGTGGGGACAGATACGCAGTATTTT.

The genes are TRBV7-2 and TRBJ2-2; the D gene is possibly TRBD2 (5 bases). Germline CDR1 is SGHTA and CDR2 is FQGNSA. The germline V and J ends were trimmed by 5 bases and 9 bases, with 16 bases remaining between them. There are 14 residues in the CDR3. The CDR3 sequence is CASSPWEPGRELFF. The CDR3 DNA sequence: TGTGCCAGCAGCCCTTGGGAGCCTGGCCGGGAGCTGTTTTTT.

This clonotype was seen at least ten times. The chain carries TRBV20-1 and TRBJ2-5; TRBD1 agrees at 8 bases. Germline V lookup: CDR1 DFQATT, CDR2 SNEGSKA (reference sequence). V dropped 2 bases and J dropped 4; count of bases not matched to a gene: 9. CDR3 size: 15 residues. The CDR3 loop reads CSARSGQGVGETQYF. CDR3 coding DNA: TGCAGTGCTAGATCAGGACAGGGTGTCGGAGAGACCCAGTACTTC.

This clonotype was seen a handful of times. The V call is TRBV7-9, the J call TRBJ2-7; D may match TRBD1 or TRBD2 (5 bases each). CDR3 length: 12 amino acids. Trimming cost V 8 bases and J 3 bases, with 11 bases left between them. Germline V CDR1 and CDR2: SEHNR, FQNEAQ (reference sequence). This CDR3 reads CASYGTDYEQYF. The CDR3 region has the DNA TGTGCCAGCTATGGGACGGACTACGAGCAGTACTTC. The whole variable domain, filled in from reference TRBV7-9 and TRBJ2-7, reads DTGVSQNPRHKITKRGQNVTFRCDPISEHNRLYWYRQTLGQGPEFLTYFQNEAQLEKSRLLSDRFSAERPKGSFSTLEIQRTEQGDSAMYLCASYGTDYEQYFGPGTRLTVT.

This clonotype was picked up a small number of times. This CDR3 is CSATGGGYIQYF. The CDR3, as DNA: TGCAGTGCAACGGGTGGGGGCTACATTCAGTACTTC. The chain carries TRBV20-1 and TRBJ2-4; tentative D call: TRBD1 (6 bases). This CDR3 is 12 amino acids long. Germline-derived CDR1 and CDR2 are DFQATT and SNEGSKA (reference sequence). V was shortened by 6 bases and J by 8 bases, with 14 bases between the two germline ends.

The table lists this clonotype with many counts. The rearrangement uses TRBV15 and TRBJ1-2; a weak D match, TRBD1 (5 bases). The germline V gene encodes CDR1 LNHNV and CDR2 YYDKDF (reference sequence). The CDR3 has 16 amino acids. The V end lost 0 bases, the J end lost 2 bases, and 13 bases lay between the germline ends. CDR3: CATSRDVGTTNYGYTF. CDR3 nucleotide sequence: TGTGCCACCAGCAGAGATGTAGGGACGACAAACTATGGCTACACCTTC.

This clonotype has a count of ten or more. The chain has TRBV28 and TRBJ1-4; D unclear. The CDR3 has 15 residues. CDR1 and CDR2 from the germline V gene are MDHEN and SYDVKM. The V end was cut by 7 bases, the J end by 6 bases, with 18 bases between. CDR3 in amino acids: CASTPFTLRDEKLFF. As DNA, the CDR3 is TGTGCCAGCACCCCTTTCACCCTGCGCGATGAAAAACTGTTTTTT.

This clonotype was observed many times. The chain employs TRBV20-1 and TRBJ2-5; weak D call: TRBD1 (6 bases). The germline V gene encodes CDR1 DFQATT and CDR2 SNEGSKA (reference sequence). V lost 2 bases and J 5 bases, leaving 12 bases between the germline ends. The CDR3 spans 13 residues. CDR3 nucleotide sequence: TGCAGTGCTAGAACGGACAGATTGGAGACCCAGTACTTC. Its protein product is CSARTDRLETQYF.

This clonotype was observed at least ten times. The rearrangement uses TRBV6-1 and TRBJ1-1; the D is unclear. Germline V gene sequence: CDR1 MNHNS, CDR2 SASEGT. Trimming pared 7 bases from V and 5 bases from J, leaving 8 bases between. This CDR3 region has 11 residues. The CDR3 loop reads CASTVGTEAFF. In DNA, the CDR3 is TGTGCCAGCACCGTGGGGACTGAAGCTTTCTTT.

As for this clonotype: This likely comes from a read error, as the CDR3 has no conserved phenylalanine or tryptophan at its end. This chain connects TRBV5-6 to TRBJ1-2, with D hard to call. Germline values: CDR1 SGHDT, CDR2 YYEEEE. This CDR3 region has 16 residues. The V end lost 3 bases, the J end lost 4 bases, and 19 bases lay between the germline ends. The chain's CDR3 is CASSWGSYTEPYGYTL. The CDR3 DNA is TGTGCCAGCAGCTGGGGTTCCTACACGGAACCCTATGGCTACACCCTC.

This clonotype has a handful of counts. This chain links TRBV20-1 with TRBJ1-5; a weak D match, TRBD1 (5 bases). The CDR3 loop spans 12 amino acids. V dropped 5 bases and J dropped 5 bases, with 10 bases sitting between them. The V gene's germline CDR1 is DFQATT and CDR2 SNEGSKA (reference sequence). This CDR3 is CSARTSDQPQHF. The CDR3 DNA reads as TGCAGTGCTCGGACATCGGATCAGCCCCAGCATTTT.

This clonotype was found many times. The chain uses TRBV9 and TRBJ2-5; perhaps TRBD2 as D (6 bases). CDR3 length: 15 amino acids. V lost 3 bases to trimming and J lost 5 bases, with 17 bases between them. Germline V gives CDR1 SGDLS, CDR2 YYNGEE. The CDR3 protein is CASSEGTSHAETQYF. CDR3 in DNA: TGTGCCAGCAGCGAGGGGACTTCCCATGCCGAGACCCAGTACTTC. Full variable domain (remainder filled in from reference TRBV9 and TRBJ2-5): DSGVTQTPKHLITATGQRVTLRCSPRSGDLSVYWYQQSLDQGLQFLIQYYNGEERAKGNILERFSAQQFPDLHSELNLSSLELGDSALYFCASSEGTSHAETQYFGPGTRLLVL.

The chain links TRBV4-2 to TRBJ1-3, with D unresolved. The CDR3 consists of 16 residues. V was pared by 1 base and J by 2 bases, with 12 bases between. Germline V gene lookup returns CDR1 LGHNA and CDR2 YNFKEQ. The CDR3: CASSQGGFGTGNTIYF. The CDR3 DNA reads as TGTGCCAGCAGCCAAGGAGGGTTCGGCACTGGAAACACCATATATTTT.